Each of the 14 T cell receptor beta chains below was sequenced from the same sample in a study. One entry per CDR3 protein, called by TCRdb with MiXCR from the RT-PCR reads. The table records hundreds of thousands of distinct CDR3 sequences, 14% of them present only once. The sample taken for sequencing was memory CD4+ T cells from blood. These TCRs come from a female donor in good health, serving as a healthy control.

This clonotype appeared a few times. The rearrangement uses TRBV24-1 and TRBJ2-1, with TRBD1 matching over 8 bases. The V and J ends lost 9 bases and 7 bases, in that order; junction bases with no gene match: 10. The CDR3 contains 14 residues. Per germline, CDR1 KGHDR and CDR2 SFDVKD. As DNA, the CDR3 is TGTGCCACCGCCCCGCAGGGGGCTCGGAATGAGCAGTTCTTC. Encoded protein: CATAPQGARNEQFF.

This clonotype showed up just a few times. V and J are TRBV5-1 and TRBJ2-7; D could derive from TRBD1 or TRBD2 (5 bases each). Germline lookup yields CDR1 SGHRS and CDR2 YFSETQ. Trimming took off 6 bases at V and 0 bases at J, with 16 bases between the two ends. The CDR3 is 15 residues long. CDR3 DNA: TGCGCCAGCACTCCCGGGACGGCGCTCTCCTACGAGCAGTACTTC. Translating gives CASTPGTALSYEQYF.

There are many counts of this clonotype. The chain links TRBV20-1 to TRBJ1-6; 7 nucleotides agree with TRBD1. CDR1 and CDR2 from the germline V gene are DFQATT and SNEGSKA (reference sequence). The junction had 5 bases not matched to a gene; V was cut back by 5 bases and J by 10 bases. The CDR3 runs 12 residues. CDR3 sequence: CSARTGDSPLHF. CDR3 DNA: TGCAGTGCTCGGACAGGTGACTCACCCCTCCACTTT.

The rearrangement joins TRBV7-9 to TRBJ2-2; D is tentatively TRBD1 or TRBD2 (7 bases each). Per germline, CDR1 SEHNR and CDR2 FQNEAQ (reference sequence). The CDR3 is made up of 17 amino acids. V lost 1 base and J lost 4, with 16 bases in between. In nucleotides, the CDR3 is TGTGCCAGCAGCTTAGGCTCGCCAGGGGGGGCCACCGGGGAGCTGTTTTTT. It translates to CASSLGSPGGATGELFF.

This clonotype was detected a few times. J is TRBJ1-2 and V is TRBV20-1; possible D gene TRBD1, 5 bases. The CDR3 runs 13 residues. From germline, CDR1 is DFQATT and CDR2 SNEGSKA (reference sequence). V lost 2 bases, J lost 3 bases, and 10 bases lay in between. The CDR3 region is CSARIGTDYGYTF. In nucleotides, the CDR3 is TGCAGTGCTAGAATAGGGACGGACTATGGCTACACCTTC.

This clonotype showed up just a few times. The chain is built from TRBV9 and TRBJ2-3; D gene ambiguous. V lost 4 bases, J lost 0 bases, and 15 bases lay in between. Germline lookup yields CDR1 SGDLS and CDR2 YYNGEE. There are 16 residues in the CDR3. The CDR3 coding sequence is TGTGCCAGCAGCTCCAGTGGCATCTCTAGCACAGATACGCAGTATTTT. Its protein product is CASSSSGISSTDTQYF.

In its sample, this clonotype was seen a few times. The chain links TRBV20-1 to TRBJ1-6; TRBD1 aligns across 8 bases. V gave up 2 bases and J gave up 17 bases; unmatched junction bases: 8. Germline V gene sequence: CDR1 DFQATT, CDR2 SNEGSKA (reference sequence). CDR3 length equals 12 residues. The chain's CDR3 is CSARTPGTGFHF. For the CDR3, the DNA is TGCAGTGCTAGAACTCCCGGGACAGGCTTCCACTTT.

The chain employs TRBV3-1 and TRBJ1-5; tentatively, D is TRBD1 (6 bases). The germline V gene has CDR1 LGHDT and CDR2 YNNKEL (reference sequence). This CDR3 is 15 amino acids long. V lost 0 bases to trimming and J lost 11 bases, with 17 bases between them. The DNA for the CDR3 is TGTGCCAGCAGCCAAGATAACAGGCGGGGGCAGTCCCAGCATTTT. Translated: CASSQDNRRGQSQHF.

The V call is TRBV7-2, the J call TRBJ2-1, with 7 bases aligning to TRBD2. Trimming cost V 5 bases and J 2 bases; bases outside gene matches: 12. CDR3 length: 17 residues. The germline gives CDR1 SGHTA, CDR2 FQGNSA. CDR3 amino acids: CASSPLAAGAAYNEQFF. CDR3 DNA: TGTGCCAGCAGCCCTCTAGCGGCCGGAGCGGCCTACAATGAGCAGTTCTTC.

The CDR3 spells CASSLAQGTHYGYTF. The CDR3 DNA sequence: TGTGCCAGCAGCTTAGCGCAGGGGACGCACTATGGCTACACCTTC. The chain has TRBV7-2 and TRBJ1-2, with D perhaps TRBD1 (6 bases). Germline V gene data show CDR1 as SGHTA and CDR2 as FQGNSA. The CDR3 has 15 residues. V was cut by 0 bases and J by 3 bases, with 11 bases left in between.

For the CDR3, the DNA is TGTGCCAGCAGTCCCCCCCAGGGAGCGGGTCCAGATACGCAGTATTTT. This encodes CASSPPQGAGPDTQYF. This chain links TRBV28 with TRBJ2-3; D may be TRBD2 (6 bases). The CDR3 sequence is 16 residues long. Per the germline V gene, CDR1 is MDHEN and CDR2 is SYDVKM. V lost 5 bases and J 4 bases, leaving 19 bases between the germline ends.

There are a few counts of this clonotype. The chain recombines TRBV6-2 or TRBV6-3 with TRBJ2-2, with D unclear. The germline V and J ends were trimmed by 2 bases and 2 bases, with 3 bases remaining between them. The CDR3 contains 13 residues. Looked up from germline, CDR1 is MNHEY and CDR2 is SVGEGT. The CDR3 DNA reads as TGTGCCAGCAGTTACGCAAACACCGGGGAGCTGTTTTTT. The encoded protein is CASSYANTGELFF.

Only a few counts were recorded for this clonotype. The genes are TRBV7-9 and TRBJ2-1; 12 nucleotides match TRBD2. This CDR3 is built from 15 residues. Germline values: CDR1 SEHNR, CDR2 FQNEAQ (reference sequence). Trimming cost V 5 bases and J 8 bases; bases outside gene matches: 7. The DNA for the CDR3 is TGTGCCAGCAGCCGCGGGACTAGCGGGCTTGATGAGCAGTTCTTC. Its protein product is CASSRGTSGLDEQFF.

This clonotype was seen a few times. The chain couples TRBV7-2 to TRBJ2-3; 10 bases map to TRBD2. The CDR3 length is 14 residues. From germline, CDR1 is SGHTA and CDR2 FQGNSA. J gave up 5 bases and V 8 bases, and 7 bases lay outside the gene matches. This CDR3 is CASRLAGVKDTQYF. In nucleotides, the CDR3 is TGTGCCAGCCGCCTAGCGGGAGTTAAAGATACGCAGTATTTT.